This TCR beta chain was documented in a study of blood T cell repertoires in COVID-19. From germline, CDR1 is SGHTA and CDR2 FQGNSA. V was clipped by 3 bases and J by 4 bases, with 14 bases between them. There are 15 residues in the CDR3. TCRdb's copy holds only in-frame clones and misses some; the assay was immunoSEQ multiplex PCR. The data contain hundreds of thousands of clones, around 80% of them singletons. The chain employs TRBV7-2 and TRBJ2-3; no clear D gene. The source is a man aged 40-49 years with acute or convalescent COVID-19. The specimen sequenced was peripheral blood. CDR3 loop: CASSFDSSFPDTQYF. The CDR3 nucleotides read TGTGCCAGCAGCTTTGACTCCTCGTTTCCAGATACGCAGTATTTT.